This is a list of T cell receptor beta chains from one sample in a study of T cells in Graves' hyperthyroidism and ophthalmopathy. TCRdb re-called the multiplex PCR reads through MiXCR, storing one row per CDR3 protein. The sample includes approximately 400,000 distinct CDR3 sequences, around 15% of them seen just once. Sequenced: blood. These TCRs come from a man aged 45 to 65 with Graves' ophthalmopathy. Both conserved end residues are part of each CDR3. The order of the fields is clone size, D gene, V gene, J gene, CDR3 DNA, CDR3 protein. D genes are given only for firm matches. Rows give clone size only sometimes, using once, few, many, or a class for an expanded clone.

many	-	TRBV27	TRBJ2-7	TGTGCCAGCAGCCCCCTGGCTAGGGTGACCTACGAGCAGTACTTC	CASSPLARVTYEQYF
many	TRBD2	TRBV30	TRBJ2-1	TGTGCCTGGAGTGTACTATTTAGCGGGGGCTCCTACAATGAGCAGTTCTTC	CAWSVLFSGGSYNEQFF
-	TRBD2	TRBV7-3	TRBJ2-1	TGTGCCAGCAGCTTAAGGGGGGGCAAGCGGGAGGGCCAATTGGACAATGAGCAGTTCTTC	CASSLRGGKREGQLDNEQFF
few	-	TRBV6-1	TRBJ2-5	TGTGCCAGCAGTGAATTGGCGGGTGATCAAGAGACCCAGTACTTC	CASSELAGDQETQYF
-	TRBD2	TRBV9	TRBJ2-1	TGTGCCAGCAGCGTAGAGATCGGGACTAGCGGTGGTGGGATTTACAATGAGCAGTTCTTC	CASSVEIGTSGGGIYNEQFF
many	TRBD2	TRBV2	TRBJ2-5	TGTGCCAGCAGTCCACTAGCGGGAGTGACGAGCGAGACCCAGTACTTC	CASSPLAGVTSETQYF
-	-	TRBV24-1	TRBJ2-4	TGTGCCACCAGTGGTTTGGAGTTAAACATTCAGTACTTC	CATSGLELNIQYF
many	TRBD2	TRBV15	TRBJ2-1	TGTGCCACCAGCAGACCCGGGACTAGTGCTGAGCAGTTCTTC	CATSRPGTSAEQFF
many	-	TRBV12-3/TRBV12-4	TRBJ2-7	TGTGCCAGCAGGAGAGCGGGTTCTGACTACGAGCAGTACTTC	CASRRAGSDYEQYF
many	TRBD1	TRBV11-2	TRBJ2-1	TGTGCCAGCAGCTTAGTTCAGGGGGACGTTGAGCAGTTCTTC	CASSLVQGDVEQFF
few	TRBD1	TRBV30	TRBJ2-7	TGTGCCTGGAGTTCACCGGGACAGGGGTCCTACGAGCAGTACTTC	CAWSSPGQGSYEQYF
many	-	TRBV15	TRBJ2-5	TGTGCCACCAGCATAGATAGCGGGACCCAGTACTTC	CATSIDSGTQYF
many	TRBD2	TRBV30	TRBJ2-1	TGTGCCTGGATGGCCGGGAGGAGGAATGAGCAGTTCTTC	CAWMAGRRNEQFF
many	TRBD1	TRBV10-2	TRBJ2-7	TGCGCCAGCAGCACCGGGACAGGGGCCAACGAGCAGTACTTC	CASSTGTGANEQYF
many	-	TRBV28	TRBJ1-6	TGTGCCAGCAGCCGTTCAACGACAGGTTCTAATTCACCCCTCCACTTT	CASSRSTTGSNSPLHF
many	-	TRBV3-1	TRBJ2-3	TGTGCCAGCAGCCAAGCGGGAGACGGCACAGATACGCAGTATTTT	CASSQAGDGTDTQYF
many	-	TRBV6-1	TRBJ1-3	TGTGCCAGCAGTGAACGCGGCTTGGGCTCTGGAAACACCATATATTTT	CASSERGLGSGNTIYF
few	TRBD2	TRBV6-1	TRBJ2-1	TGTGCCAGCAGAGTGGACCAAGCGGGACCGCGGTTCTTC	CASRVDQAGPRFF
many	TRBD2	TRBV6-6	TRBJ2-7	TGTGCCAGCAGTTACTCCCGGACTAGCGGGAGTCGGTATCCCTACGAGCAGTACTTC	CASSYSRTSGSRYPYEQYF
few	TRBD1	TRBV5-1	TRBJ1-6	TGCGCCAGCAGCTTGCGTAGCCAGGGGGCCAGCTCCTATAATTCACCCCTCCACTTT	CASSLRSQGASSYNSPLHF
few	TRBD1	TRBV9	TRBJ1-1	TGTGCCAGCAGCGTTAGGGACAGGGGAGTTGCTGAAGCTTTCTTT	CASSVRDRGVAEAFF
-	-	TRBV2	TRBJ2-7	TGTGCCAGCAGTGAAGCGGGTCGGATCGACGAGCAGTACTTC	CASSEAGRIDEQYF
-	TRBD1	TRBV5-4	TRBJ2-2	TGTGCCAGCAGCTTGGGGACAGGGCTTGGGGAGCTGTTTTTT	CASSLGTGLGELFF
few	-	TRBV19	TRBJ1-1	TGTGCCAGATACGAACAAGAGAACACTGAAGCTTTCTTT	CARYEQENTEAFF
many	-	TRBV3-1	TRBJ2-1	TGTGCCAGCAGTCCTCCTGGTAGCGGCAATGCAGTGCAGTTCTTC	CASSPPGSGNAVQFF
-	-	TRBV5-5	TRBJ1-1	TGTGCCAGCAGCTTGGCCCGGACAACGAACACTGAAGCTTTCTTT	CASSLARTTNTEAFF
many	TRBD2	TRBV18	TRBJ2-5	TGTGCCAGCTCACCAGCGGGAGGGCCTCAAGAGACCCAGTACTTC	CASSPAGGPQETQYF
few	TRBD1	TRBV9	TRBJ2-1	TGTGCCAGCAGCCCAACAGGGGACCCATACAATGAGCAGTTCTTC	CASSPTGDPYNEQFF
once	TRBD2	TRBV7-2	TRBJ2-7	TGTGCCAGCAGCTCCCCTCCTAGCGGGAGGACCTACGAGCAGTACTTC	CASSSPPSGRTYEQYF
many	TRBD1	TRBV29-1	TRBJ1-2	TGCAGCGCCGGCCGGGACAGGGGATCCTATGGCTACACCTTC	CSAGRDRGSYGYTF
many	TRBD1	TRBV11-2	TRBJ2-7	TGTGCCAGCAGAAGGGGCACAGGGGTCTACGAGCAGTACTTC	CASRRGTGVYEQYF
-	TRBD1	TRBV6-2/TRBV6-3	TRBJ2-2	TGTGCCAGCAGTGGGGGACAGGCGCACACCGGGGAGCTGTTTTTT	CASSGGQAHTGELFF
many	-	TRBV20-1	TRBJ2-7	TGCAGTATTCTGGGAGGTCGATCCTACGAGCAGTACTTC	CSILGGRSYEQYF
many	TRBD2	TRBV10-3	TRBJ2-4	TGTGCCATCAGTGACACACCCTCAACTAGCGGGCGAAACATTCAGTACTTC	CAISDTPSTSGRNIQYF
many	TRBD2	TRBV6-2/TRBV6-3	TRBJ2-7	TGTGCCAGCAGACTGGGACTACTCTCCTACGAGCAGTACTTC	CASRLGLLSYEQYF
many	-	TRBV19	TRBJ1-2	TGTGCCAGTAGTGCACGACGATCGGGCTATGGCTACACCTTC	CASSARRSGYGYTF
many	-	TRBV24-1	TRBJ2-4	TGTGCCACCAGTGGAGGCCGGGGCATTCAGTACTTC	CATSGGRGIQYF
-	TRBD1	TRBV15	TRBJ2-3	TGTGCCACCAGCCGCGAGTCAGGGACAGACACAGATACGCAGTATTTT	CATSRESGTDTDTQYF
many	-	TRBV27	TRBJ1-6	TGTGCCAGCAGTTCCCAGACAGGACCCGGTTCAGCCCTCCACTTT	CASSSQTGPGSALHF
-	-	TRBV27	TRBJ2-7	TGTGCCAGCAGTTTGGTCAGGGGCTACGAGCAGTACTTC	CASSLVRGYEQYF
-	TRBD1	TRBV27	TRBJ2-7	TGTGCCAGCAGTCCGACAGGGACGGAAGAGCAGTACTTC	CASSPTGTEEQYF
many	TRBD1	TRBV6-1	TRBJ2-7	TGTGCCAGCAGTTATCCTAAGACAGGGGACCGCGTCTACGAGCAGTACTTC	CASSYPKTGDRVYEQYF
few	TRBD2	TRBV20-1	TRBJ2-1	TGCAGTGCTTCAGCGGGAGCAGCCTACAATGAGCAGTTCTTC	CSASAGAAYNEQFF
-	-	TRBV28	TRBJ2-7	TGTGCCACCGGGGGACAGACCTACGAGCAGTACTTC	CATGGQTYEQYF
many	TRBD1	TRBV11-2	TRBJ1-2	TGTGCCAGCAGCAAAACAGGGGGCGGGAGTCCTGGCTACACCTTC	CASSKTGGGSPGYTF
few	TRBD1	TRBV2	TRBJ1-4	TGTGCCAGCAGTCTCCAGGGGGCAGAAAAACTGTTTTTT	CASSLQGAEKLFF
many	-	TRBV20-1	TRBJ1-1	TGCAGTGCACCCGCCAGGGGGAACACTGAAGCTTTCTTT	CSAPARGNTEAFF
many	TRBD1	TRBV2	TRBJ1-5	TGTGCCAGCACGTCTTCCGGGACAGGTTATTTTCAGCCCCAGCATTTT	CASTSSGTGYFQPQHF
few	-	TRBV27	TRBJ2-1	TGTGCCAGCAGTCTTAAAGGAGTAAATGAGCAGTTCTTC	CASSLKGVNEQFF
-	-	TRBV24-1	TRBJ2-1	TGTGCCACCAGTGACTCACAGGGCTACAATGAGCAGTTCTTC	CATSDSQGYNEQFF
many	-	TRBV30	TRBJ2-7	TGTGCCTGGGTGCCGACCGGGCGCTACGAGCAGTACTTC	CAWVPTGRYEQYF
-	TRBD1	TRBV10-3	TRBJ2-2	TGTGCCATCAGTGACACCCGGGACAGGTCCACCGGGGAGCTGTTTTTT	CAISDTRDRSTGELFF
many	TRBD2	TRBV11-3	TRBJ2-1	TGTGCCAGCAGCCCCACCGGGACTCTAAGCGGGAACAATGAGCAGTTCTTC	CASSPTGTLSGNNEQFF